Shown below are 26 T cell receptor beta chains from a single sample sequenced in a study of spatial heterogeneity in lung cancer. TCRdb called the 5' RACE reads again in MiXCR, with one record for every CDR3 protein. The sample lists some 29,000 distinct CDR3 sequences; approximately 8.1% were seen once. The time point: sample taken at primary tumor resection. Tumor, nontumor lung or frozen PBMC supplied whole RNA that was sequenced unsorted. The sequenced sample was PBMCs, obtained at surgery. These receptors all stem from a female donor with early-stage non-small cell lung cancer.

This clonotype was recorded many times. V gene TRBV3-1 combines with J gene TRBJ1-2, with TRBD1 as a possible D gene (5 bases). Germline CDR1 and CDR2: LGHDT and YNNKEL (reference sequence). The CDR3 loop spans 13 amino acids. The V gene lost 1 base and the J gene lost 2 bases, with 5 bases spanning the gap. The CDR3 DNA reads as TGTGCCAGCAGCCAAGGACAGAACTATGGCTACACCTTC. It is translated as CASSQGQNYGYTF.

The chain uses TRBV6-5 and TRBJ2-2; the match to TRBD1 covers 7 bases. The CDR3 covers 16 residues. With V trimmed by 7 bases and J by 2 bases, 10 bases remained unmatched. Germline V lookup: CDR1 MNHEY, CDR2 SVGAGI. As DNA, the CDR3 is TGTGCCAGCACCCTACAGGGGAGACTCAACACCGGGGAGCTGTTTTTT. This translates into CASTLQGRLNTGELFF.

The table lists this clonotype with many counts. The chain is built from TRBV20-1 and TRBJ2-7; D might be TRBD2 (6 bases). The CDR3 is 16 residues long. The V end lost 3 bases, the J end lost 3 bases, and 21 bases lay between the germline ends. CDR1 is DFQATT, CDR2 SNEGSKA, per germline (reference sequence). The CDR3: CSARSRSGRRFYEQYF. The DNA of the CDR3 is TGCAGTGCTAGGTCTCGTTCGGGGAGGCGGTTCTACGAGCAGTACTTC.

J is TRBJ2-7 and V is TRBV20-1; D possibly corresponds to TRBD1 (6 bases). The CDR3 has 13 amino acids. V was clipped by 5 bases and J by 1 base, with 12 bases between them. From germline, CDR1 is DFQATT and CDR2 SNEGSKA (reference sequence). The CDR3 bases are TGCAGTGCTTCCGGGACAAATTCCTACGAGCAGTACTTC. Its translation is CSASGTNSYEQYF.

The genes are TRBV5-1 and TRBJ2-7; 8 bases match TRBD2. Germline assignment: CDR1 SGHRS and CDR2 YFSETQ. Trimming cost V 2 bases and J 0 bases; bases outside gene matches: 7. The CDR3 has 16 residues. The CDR3 spells CASSFLVSGSSYEQYF. CDR3 nucleotides: TGCGCCAGCAGCTTTCTGGTGAGCGGGAGCTCCTACGAGCAGTACTTC. The full variable domain, completed using reference TRBV5-1 and TRBJ2-7, is KAGVTQTPRYLIKTRGQQVTLSCSPISGHRSVSWYQQTPGQGLQFLFEYFSETQRNKGNFPGRFSGRQFSNSRSEMNVSTLELGDSALYLCASSFLVSGSSYEQYFGPGTRLTVT.

This clonotype was observed a handful of times. The chain employs TRBV20-1 and TRBJ2-1; 10 nucleotides agree with TRBD1. With V trimmed by 6 bases and J by 4 bases, 6 bases remained unmatched. CDR1 and CDR2 (germline): DFQATT, SNEGSKA (reference sequence). The CDR3 runs 14 residues. CDR3 region: CSAIGQGGYNEQFF. CDR3 bases: TGCAGTGCCATCGGACAGGGGGGATACAATGAGCAGTTCTTC.

This sequence joins TRBV5-1 and TRBJ2-1; possibly TRBD2 for D (6 bases). The CDR3 runs 16 residues. V dropped 0 bases and J dropped 2 bases, with 12 bases sitting between them. The V gene's germline CDR1 is SGHRS and CDR2 YFSETQ. In DNA form, the CDR3 reads TGCGCCAGCAGCTTGGGCGGCGGGATGACCTACAATGAGCAGTTCTTC. Its protein product is CASSLGGGMTYNEQFF.

The chain has TRBV3-1 and TRBJ2-7; 7 bases fit TRBD2. V shed 1 base, J shed 6 bases, and the junction held 3 bases outside the gene matches. The CDR3 covers 13 residues. The germline V gene encodes CDR1 LGHDT and CDR2 YNNKEL (reference sequence). The CDR3 region has the DNA TGTGCCAGCAGCCAAGGAACTAGCGCCGAGCAGTACGTC. This codes for CASSQGTSAEQYV.

This clonotype was observed at least ten times. The rearrangement uses TRBV27 and TRBJ2-1, with 11 bases fitting TRBD1. The CDR3 consists of 14 residues. V was clipped by 8 bases and J by 3 bases; unmatched bases: 3. CDR1 is MNHEY, CDR2 SMNVEV, per germline (reference sequence). The CDR3 loop reads CASGDRGGYNEQFF. CDR3 nucleotides: TGTGCCAGCGGGGACAGGGGGGGCTACAATGAGCAGTTCTTC.

In its sample, this clonotype was seen many times. J is TRBJ1-2 and V is TRBV14; 8 nucleotides line up with TRBD1. V lost 1 base to trimming and J lost 2 bases; unmatched junction nucleotides: 9. The CDR3 is made up of 17 amino acids. Germline loops: CDR1 SGHDN, CDR2 FVKESK. This CDR3 is CASSQVSRGRGNYGYTF. CDR3 DNA sequence: TGTGCCAGCAGCCAAGTCAGCAGGGGGCGCGGGAACTATGGCTACACCTTC. Complete variable domain (other parts from reference TRBV14 and TRBJ1-2): EAGVTQFPSHSVIEKGQTVTLRCDPISGHDNLYWYRRVMGKEIKFLLHFVKESKQDESGMPNNRFLAERTGGTYSTLKVQPAELEDSGVYFCASSQVSRGRGNYGYTFGSGTRLTVV.

This clonotype was observed a handful of times. The chain has TRBV18 and TRBJ1-3, with 7 bases aligning to TRBD1. Germline lookup yields CDR1 KGHSH and CDR2 LQKENI. The CDR3 covers 15 residues. V shed 3 bases, J shed 2 bases, and the junction held 4 bases outside the gene matches. CDR3 amino acids: CASSPTGQTGNTIYF. The CDR3 nucleotides are TGTGCCAGCTCACCGACAGGGCAGACTGGAAACACCATATATTTT.

This clonotype has at least ten counts. The chain has TRBV28 and TRBJ2-4, with a tentative D call TRBD1 (5 bases). CDR3 length: 16 residues. V dropped 5 bases and J dropped 0 bases, with 14 bases sitting between them. In germline, CDR1 is MDHEN, CDR2 SYDVKM. The CDR3 DNA sequence: TGTGCCAGCAGTACCCGCAGGGATCTAGCCAAAAACATTCAGTACTTC. It translates to CASSTRRDLAKNIQYF.

The table lists this clonotype with a few counts. The chain recombines TRBV11-2 with TRBJ2-4, with TRBD2 identical over 7 bases. The V gene end was trimmed by 6 bases and the J gene end by 7 bases; junction bases not matched to a gene: 9. The CDR3 length is 14 residues. Germline V gene sequence: CDR1 SGHAT, CDR2 FQNNGV. In DNA, the CDR3 is TGTGCCAGCAGGCGCTTGCGGGAGCCGAACATTCAGTACTTC. It yields the protein CASRRLREPNIQYF. Combining the CDR3 with reference TRBV11-2 and TRBJ2-4 gives the whole variable domain EAGVAQSPRYKIIEKRQSVAFWCNPISGHATLYWYQQILGQGPKLLIQFQNNGVVDDSQLPKDRFSAERLKGVDSTLKIQPAKLEDSAVYLCASRRLREPNIQYFGAGTRLSVL.

This clonotype was counted many times. The chain is built from TRBV7-2 and TRBJ2-1, with a weak D call TRBD2 (6 bases). CDR1 is SGHTA, CDR2 FQGNSA, per germline. Trimming shortened V by 1 base and J by 3 bases, and 10 bases separated the two germline ends. The CDR3 runs to 15 residues. CDR3 in DNA: TGTGCCAGCAGCTTAGGTAGCGGCAGCTACAATGAGCAGTTCTTC. Protein: CASSLGSGSYNEQFF.

The V and J genes are TRBV28 and TRBJ2-3; 9 nucleotides agree with TRBD1. Germline loops: CDR1 MDHEN, CDR2 SYDVKM. V lost 6 bases and J lost 4; bases outside the gene matches: 11. The length of the CDR3 is 16 residues. In nucleotides, the CDR3 is TGTGCCAGCAGATTTACTTGGACAGGGGTGGCAGATACGCAGTATTTT. As protein: CASRFTWTGVADTQYF. Filled out from reference TRBV28 and TRBJ2-3, the complete variable domain reads DVKVTQSSRYLVKRTGEKVFLECVQDMDHENMFWYRQDPGLGLRLIYFSYDVKMKEKGDIPEGYSVSREKKERFSLILESASTNQTSMYLCASRFTWTGVADTQYFGPGTRLTVL.

This clonotype was seen only a few times. The chain links TRBV2 to TRBJ2-3; the match to TRBD2 covers 7 bases. CDR1 and CDR2 (germline): SNHLY, FYNNEI. This CDR3 is built from 16 residues. With 1 base clipped from V and 6 bases from J, the junction kept 10 bases outside the gene matches. The CDR3 nucleotides are TGTGCCAGCAGTGAAGGGGGCCCAGCGGGGAGGGATACGCAGTATTTT. Residues: CASSEGGPAGRDTQYF.

This clonotype was seen ten or more times. The chain couples TRBV28 to TRBJ1-4; the D gene is possibly TRBD1 (5 bases). The ends were cut back, 6 bases at V and 8 bases at J, with 19 bases in the middle. Germline-derived CDR1 and CDR2 are MDHEN and SYDVKM. This CDR3 has 15 residues. The CDR3 sequence is CASSSTPTRGEKLFF. The CDR3 region has the DNA TGTGCCAGCAGCTCTACCCCCACCCGGGGGGAAAAACTGTTTTTT.

This clonotype showed up many times. The V and J genes are TRBV5-1 and TRBJ2-5; a weak D match, TRBD2 (5 bases). Looked up from germline, CDR1 is SGHRS and CDR2 is YFSETQ. The germline V and J ends were trimmed by 0 bases and 5 bases, with 8 bases remaining between them. The CDR3 is made up of 13 amino acids. In DNA, the CDR3 is TGCGCCAGCAGCTTGGCCGGGGATGAGACCCAGTACTTC. Translated: CASSLAGDETQYF.

This clonotype was counted ten times or more. The rearrangement uses TRBV7-2 and TRBJ1-2, with TRBD1 as a possible D gene (6 bases). With 5 bases removed from V and 8 bases from J, the gap between germline ends came to 15 bases. The CDR3 totals 13 residues. In germline, CDR1 is SGHTA, CDR2 FQGNSA. The CDR3 DNA reads as TGTGCCAGCAGCCAGGGGCCGAGGACGGGCTACACCTTC. This sequence encodes CASSQGPRTGYTF. The variable domain in full, with the rest retrieved from reference TRBV7-2 and TRBJ1-2, is GAGVSQSPSNKVTEKGKDVELRCDPISGHTALYWYRQSLGQGLEFLIYFQGNSAPDKSGLPSDRFSAERTGGSVSTLTIQRTQQEDSAVYLCASSQGPRTGYTFGSGTRLTVV.

The V and J genes are TRBV24-1 and TRBJ2-5; TRBD1 matches at 10 bases. V lost 9 bases and J lost 5; bases outside the gene matches: 5. The CDR3 length is 13 residues. Germline CDR1 KGHDR, CDR2 SFDVKD. The CDR3 DNA follows: TGTGCCACCGCGACAGGGGGCTTGGAGACCCAGTACTTC. Its protein product is CATATGGLETQYF.

In this sample, this clonotype turned up many times. This chain uses TRBV6-5 with TRBJ2-6; D call uncertain. Trimming took 4 bases from V and 0 from J, leaving 4 bases between them. The germline V gene encodes CDR1 MNHEY and CDR2 SVGAGI. CDR3 length: 14 residues. The CDR3 DNA reads TGTGCCAGCAGTTCGGGCTCTGGGGCCAACGTCCTGACTTTC. Its translation: CASSSGSGANVLTF.

This clonotype was seen a few times. The chain employs TRBV5-6 and TRBJ2-5, with D uncertain. The V gene's germline CDR1 is SGHDT and CDR2 YYEEEE. V was cut by 0 bases and J by 7 bases, with 13 bases left in between. This CDR3 region has 14 residues. Written as DNA, the CDR3 is TGTGCCAGCAGCTTGGGGAGACCCCCAGGGACCCAGTACTTC. The encoded protein is CASSLGRPPGTQYF.

In its sample, this clonotype was seen many times. V gene TRBV12-3 or TRBV12-4 combines with J gene TRBJ2-4; possible D gene TRBD2, 6 bases. The CDR3 runs 14 residues. The V end lost 6 bases, the J end lost 0 bases, and 9 bases lay between the germline ends. This chain's CDR3 is CASSGTLAKNIQYF. In DNA, the CDR3 is TGTGCCAGCAGCGGGACTTTAGCCAAAAACATTCAGTACTTC.

In its sample, this clonotype was seen many times. This sequence joins TRBV7-3 and TRBJ2-2; 11 nucleotides align to TRBD2. CDR1 is SGHTA and CDR2 is FQGTGA in the germline V gene. V lost 6 bases and J lost 7; bases outside the gene matches: 1. CDR3 size: 13 residues. CDR3 in amino acids: CASRGLAGGELFF. The CDR3 nucleotides are TGTGCCAGCAGAGGACTAGCGGGCGGGGAGCTGTTTTTT.

This clonotype has ten or more counts. This chain connects TRBV19 to TRBJ2-6; TRBD2 aligns across 8 bases. CDR1 is LNHDA and CDR2 is SQIVND in the germline V gene (reference sequence). The CDR3 runs 22 residues. Germline trimming cut 3 bases from V and 0 bases from J; bases unmatched to any gene: 19. CDR3 amino acids: CASSIFGAPGGRTTSGANVLTF. In nucleotides, the CDR3 is TGTGCCAGTAGTATTTTCGGGGCCCCCGGCGGGAGGACGACCTCTGGGGCCAACGTCCTGACTTTC.

This clonotype has a count of ten or more. CDR3 bases: TGTGCCAGCAGTTTTGTGGGACAGGGAGAAAACACCGGGGAGCTGTTTTTT. It translates to CASSFVGQGENTGELFF. The rearrangement uses TRBV27 and TRBJ2-2, with 9 nucleotides matching TRBD1. This CDR3 region has 17 residues. The V segment lost 3 bases and the J segment 2 bases; nucleotides outside the gene matches: 7. Germline V lookup: CDR1 MNHEY, CDR2 SMNVEV (reference sequence).